This is a list of T cell receptor beta chains from one sample in a study of human T cells and chemical hapten exposure. TCRdb recomputed calls from the RACE reads with MiXCR, one row per CDR3 protein. The sample shows about 80,000 distinct CDR3 sequences, about 14% of them seen only once. Sequencing was performed on whole blood, taken in connection with sensitization to the hapten diphenylcyclopropenone (DPC). All receptors come from a woman between 45 and 60 years old with alopecia areata. Some clones in this sample may be carry-over from other donors' samples. Each CDR3 is given with its conserved first and last residue. Each record gives: J gene, V gene, CDR3 protein.

j_call: TRBJ2-1
v_call: TRBV29-1
cdr3_aa: CSVTPGQGYNEQFF

j_call: TRBJ1-2
v_call: TRBV28
cdr3_aa: CASGTGETFYGYTF

j_call: TRBJ2-7
v_call: TRBV20-1
cdr3_aa: CSARDVRKLAGAYEQYF

j_call: TRBJ2-3
v_call: TRBV5-1
cdr3_aa: CASSLGAASTDTQYF

j_call: TRBJ2-3
v_call: TRBV11-1
cdr3_aa: CASTNSLDTQYF

j_call: TRBJ1-1
v_call: TRBV12-3/TRBV12-4
cdr3_aa: CASILGSQINLNTEAFF

j_call: TRBJ2-6
v_call: TRBV7-6
cdr3_aa: CASSLGFPGSSGANVLTF

j_call: TRBJ2-3
v_call: TRBV10-3
cdr3_aa: CAISELGDTQYF

j_call: TRBJ2-1
v_call: TRBV4-1
cdr3_aa: CASRSLAGLPYEQFF

j_call: TRBJ2-1
v_call: TRBV20-1
cdr3_aa: CSARGELAGRYNEQFF

j_call: TRBJ2-1
v_call: TRBV29-1
cdr3_aa: CSVEASVYEQFF

j_call: TRBJ1-4
v_call: TRBV3-1
cdr3_aa: CASSSGNTGQRNNEKLFF

j_call: TRBJ2-7
v_call: TRBV9
cdr3_aa: CASSVGAAFSYEQYF

j_call: TRBJ2-7
v_call: TRBV5-6
cdr3_aa: CASSRGRYEQYF

j_call: TRBJ2-3
v_call: TRBV7-2
cdr3_aa: CASSTRLSSSGYTDTQYF

j_call: TRBJ2-5
v_call: TRBV29-1
cdr3_aa: CSVEAVQGETQYF

j_call: TRBJ1-5
v_call: TRBV12-3/TRBV12-4
cdr3_aa: CASSFQGGNQPQHF

j_call: TRBJ2-7
v_call: TRBV10-3
cdr3_aa: CATASASWEQYF

j_call: TRBJ2-1
v_call: TRBV2
cdr3_aa: CATPGLARNEQFF

j_call: TRBJ2-1
v_call: TRBV3-1
cdr3_aa: CASSPMEFGIITANEQFF

j_call: TRBJ2-3
v_call: TRBV12-5
cdr3_aa: CASGLGTGGTDTQYF

j_call: TRBJ2-3
v_call: TRBV20-1
cdr3_aa: CSARIAGGTTDTQYF

j_call: TRBJ2-5
v_call: TRBV6-5
cdr3_aa: CASGSSLETQYF

j_call: TRBJ1-5
v_call: TRBV12-3/TRBV12-4
cdr3_aa: CASRPTGAFNQPQHF

j_call: TRBJ2-2
v_call: TRBV20-1
cdr3_aa: CSARPGLWTGELFF

j_call: TRBJ2-7
v_call: TRBV7-8
cdr3_aa: CASSLGELREQYF

j_call: TRBJ2-2
v_call: TRBV5-1
cdr3_aa: CASSLGQSGELFF

j_call: TRBJ2-2
v_call: TRBV10-1
cdr3_aa: CASRIGQVDGELFF

j_call: TRBJ2-7
v_call: TRBV29-1
cdr3_aa: CSSKRTSGRTNDEQYF

j_call: TRBJ2-1
v_call: TRBV18
cdr3_aa: CASSPSGTNEQFF

j_call: TRBJ2-1
v_call: TRBV29-1
cdr3_aa: CSVVGLAGDEQFF

j_call: TRBJ2-7
v_call: TRBV3-1
cdr3_aa: CASSQRQGSLYEQYF

j_call: TRBJ1-1
v_call: TRBV28
cdr3_aa: CASSSPGQMMNTEAFF

j_call: TRBJ2-1
v_call: TRBV7-2
cdr3_aa: CASSSPRRELWNEQFF

j_call: TRBJ1-5
v_call: TRBV12-3/TRBV12-4
cdr3_aa: CASSTFPGTGLKTQHF

j_call: TRBJ1-5
v_call: TRBV20-1
cdr3_aa: CSARSGASNQPQHF

j_call: TRBJ1-1
v_call: TRBV10-3
cdr3_aa: CAIASEGGETEAFF

j_call: TRBJ2-3
v_call: TRBV4-1
cdr3_aa: CASSQDGVRTDTQYF

j_call: TRBJ2-3
v_call: TRBV29-1
cdr3_aa: CSVESGGADTQYF

j_call: TRBJ1-2
v_call: TRBV29-1
cdr3_aa: CSVEYGTHGYTF

j_call: TRBJ1-4
v_call: TRBV27
cdr3_aa: CAGAEREGEKLFF

j_call: TRBJ1-6
v_call: TRBV6-6
cdr3_aa: CASRQGQNNSPLHF

j_call: TRBJ2-3
v_call: TRBV5-1
cdr3_aa: CASSLGSGGYTDTQYF

j_call: TRBJ2-7
v_call: TRBV15
cdr3_aa: CATSRTLGQTSYEQYF

j_call: TRBJ2-2
v_call: TRBV7-7
cdr3_aa: CASSKGQNTGELFF

j_call: TRBJ1-6
v_call: TRBV7-9
cdr3_aa: CASSWDTGSPLHF

j_call: TRBJ2-2
v_call: TRBV20-1
cdr3_aa: CSASVAGDGELFF

j_call: TRBJ2-2
v_call: TRBV20-1
cdr3_aa: CSARDWRDTGELFF